These 14 T cell receptor beta chains came from one sample sequenced in a study of blood T cell repertoires in COVID-19. TCRdb's copy holds only in-frame clones and misses some; the assay was immunoSEQ multiplex PCR. Of 100,000 or so clones listed, roughly 90% are singletons. The sample was peripheral blood. These receptors were taken from a human donor with acute or convalescent COVID-19. The donor label of this sample is uncertain.

A word on this clone: Additional DNA sequences in this sample encode the identical CDR3. The chain couples TRBV28 to TRBJ2-2; no clear D. CDR1 is MDHEN, CDR2 SYDVKM, per germline. The ends were cut back, 3 bases at V and 4 bases at J, with 6 bases in the middle. The CDR3 has 13 residues. In nucleotides, the CDR3 is TGTGCCAGCAGTTTGTCAGGCACCGGGGAGCTGTTTTTT. Translation gives CASSLSGTGELFF.

The V call is TRBV28, the J call TRBJ1-1, with 7 bases fitting TRBD1. Looked up from germline, CDR1 is MDHEN and CDR2 is SYDVKM. V lost 3 bases and J lost 6; bases outside the gene matches: 7. This CDR3 has 14 residues. CDR3 protein: CASSFVRGIPEAFF. The CDR3 coding sequence is TGTGCCAGCAGTTTCGTCAGGGGGATCCCTGAAGCTTTCTTT.

The chain couples TRBV7-8 to TRBJ1-3; D remains ambiguous. In germline, CDR1 is SGHVS, CDR2 FQNEAQ. The CDR3 contains 13 residues. Trimming took 1 base from V and 4 from J, leaving 5 bases between them. The CDR3 reads CASSLVAGNTIYF. As DNA, the CDR3 is TGTGCCAGCAGCTTAGTAGCGGGAAACACCATATATTTT.

The genes are TRBV25-1 and TRBJ1-4; 11 bases match TRBD1. This CDR3 comprises 18 residues. Trimming at V came to 0 bases and at J to 7 bases, leaving 10 bases not matched to a gene. Per the germline V gene, CDR1 is MGHDK and CDR2 is SYGVNS. The CDR3 coding sequence is TGTGCCAGCAGTGAATACGGACAGGGGGCGCCCCGGGGTGAAAAACTGTTTTTT. Its translation is CASSEYGQGAPRGEKLFF.

J is TRBJ2-7 and V is TRBV5-1, with a tentative D call TRBD2 (7 bases). Looked up from germline, CDR1 is SGHRS and CDR2 is YFSETQ. This CDR3 spans 16 amino acids. V lost 3 bases and J 2 bases, leaving 18 bases between the germline ends. Here the CDR3 reads CASSWVGGAQPYEQYF. CDR3 DNA sequence: TGCGCCAGCAGCTGGGTGGGGGGGGCCCAACCCTACGAGCAGTACTTC.

The chain employs TRBV27 and TRBJ1-2; tentative D call: TRBD1 (5 bases). The germline V gene encodes CDR1 MNHEY and CDR2 SMNVEV (reference sequence). Trimming cost V 5 bases and J 2 bases, with 15 bases left between them. The CDR3 is made up of 15 amino acids. This CDR3 reads CASSPRQNINYGYTF. The CDR3 DNA sequence: TGTGCCAGCAGTCCGAGACAGAATATAAACTATGGCTACACCTTC.

Of note for this clone: A read error may account for a junction end that differs from germline. The rearrangement links TRBV2 to TRBJ2-3; D gene uncertain. This CDR3 is 17 amino acids long. Germline V lookup: CDR1 SNHLY, CDR2 FYNNEI. In DNA form, the CDR3 reads TGTGCCAGCAGTGAAATGGGCCCACGATCAGGCACAAATACGCAGTATTTT. As protein: CASSEMGPRSGTNTQYF.

This clone was observed a single time. The J gene is TRBJ2-7, the V gene TRBV5-1, with TRBD2 identical over 12 bases. Germline trimming cut 4 bases from V and 1 base from J; bases unmatched to any gene: 3. Germline values: CDR1 SGHRS, CDR2 YFSETQ. CDR3 length equals 15 residues. The CDR3 coding sequence is TGCGCCAGCAGCCGAGGGACTAGCGGGTCCTACGAGCAGTACTTC. Protein sequence: CASSRGTSGSYEQYF.

The V call is TRBV7-9, the J call TRBJ1-6; 10 bases map to TRBD1. Germline trimming cut 6 bases from V and 0 bases from J; bases unmatched to any gene: 2. The CDR3 length is 16 residues. Germline CDR1 and CDR2: SEHNR and FQNEAQ (reference sequence). The DNA for the CDR3 is TGTGCCAGCAGAAGGACAGGGGGCTCCTATAATTCACCCCTCCACTTT. This codes for CASRRTGGSYNSPLHF.

This rearrangement joins TRBV19 to TRBJ1-2, with D uncertain. CDR1 LNHDA and CDR2 SQIVND come from the germline V gene (reference sequence). The CDR3 length is 14 residues. Trimming took off 5 bases at V and 10 bases at J, with 20 bases between the two ends. This CDR3 reads CASSPSTSTPDYTF. The CDR3, as DNA: TGTGCCAGTAGTCCATCGACTAGCACCCCGGACTACACCTTC. Full variable domain (outside the CDR3, taken from reference TRBV19 and TRBJ1-2): DGGITQSPKYLFRKEGQNVTLSCEQNLNHDAMYWYRQDPGQGLRLIYYSQIVNDFQKGDIAEGYSVSREKKESFPLTVTSAQKNPTAFYLCASSPSTSTPDYTFGSGTRLTVV.

The J gene is TRBJ2-1, the V gene TRBV15; TRBD2 agrees at 7 bases. V trimming: 5 bases; J trimming: 0 bases; junction bases outside the gene matches: 7. Germline lookup yields CDR1 LNHNV and CDR2 YYDKDF (reference sequence). This CDR3 comprises 16 residues. CDR3 protein: CATSGGGLSSYNEQFF. In DNA, the CDR3 is TGTGCCACCAGCGGGGGGGGACTAAGCTCCTACAATGAGCAGTTCTTC.

The V call is TRBV4-1, the J call TRBJ2-5, with 12 nucleotides matching TRBD2. V gave up 0 bases and J gave up 4 bases; unmatched junction bases: 6. Germline V gene sequence: CDR1 MGHRA, CDR2 YSYEKL. CDR3 length: 17 residues. Written as DNA, the CDR3 is TGCGCCAGCAGCCAAGAACTAGTACTAGCGGGGGGAGAGACCCAGTACTTC. Translating it yields CASSQELVLAGGETQYF.

V usage is TRBV12-3 or TRBV12-4 and J usage is TRBJ1-4; D perhaps matches TRBD1 (5 bases). This CDR3 region has 13 residues. V was cut by 6 bases and J by 11 bases, with 16 bases left in between. The CDR3 coding sequence is TGTGCCAGCAGCCCTACAGGAGGGTCGAAACTGTTTTTT. Translated, it gives CASSPTGGSKLFF.

V is TRBV19 and J is TRBJ2-4; no clear D. Germline lookup yields CDR1 LNHDA and CDR2 SQIVND (reference sequence). The V end lost 3 bases, the J end lost 8 bases, and 11 bases lay between the germline ends. CDR3 length: 13 amino acids. The CDR3 loop reads CASSIRSSDIQYF. The CDR3 nucleotides are TGTGCCAGTAGTATTCGATCGAGTGACATTCAGTACTTC.